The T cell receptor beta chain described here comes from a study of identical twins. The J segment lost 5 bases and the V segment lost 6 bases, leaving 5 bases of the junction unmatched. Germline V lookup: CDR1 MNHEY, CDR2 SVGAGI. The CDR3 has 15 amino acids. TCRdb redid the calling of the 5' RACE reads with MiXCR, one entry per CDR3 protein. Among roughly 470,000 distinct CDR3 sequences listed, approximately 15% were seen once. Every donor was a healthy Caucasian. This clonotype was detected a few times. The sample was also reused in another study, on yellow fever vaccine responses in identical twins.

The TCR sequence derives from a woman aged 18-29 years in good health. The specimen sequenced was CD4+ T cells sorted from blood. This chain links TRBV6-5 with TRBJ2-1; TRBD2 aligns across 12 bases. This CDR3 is CASSLTSGGNNEQFF. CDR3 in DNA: TGTGCCAGCAGCTTGACTAGCGGGGGCAACAATGAGCAGTTCTTC.